This T cell receptor beta chain is drawn from a study of blood T cell repertoires in COVID-19. Overall study: The origin of the acute and convalescent COVID-19 samples was the United States, Italy and Spain. From T cells, B-cell-depleted T cells, or PBMCs came the material, which was cDNA or gDNA.

The data were produced by immunoSEQ multiplex PCR, yet TCRdb's version contains in-frame clones alone and is incomplete. This table has roughly 100,000 clones, more than 75% appearing once. Germline V gives CDR1 SNHLY, CDR2 FYNNEI. Germline trimming cut 5 bases from V and 4 bases from J; bases unmatched to any gene: 9. The CDR3 extends over 15 amino acids. The TCR comes from a man between 65 and 80 years old with acute or convalescent COVID-19. V usage is TRBV2 and J usage is TRBJ1-1; 8 bases fit TRBD1. The sample consisted of peripheral blood. This CDR3 is CASSIPDRGGTEAFF. CDR3 in DNA: TGTGCCAGCAGTATCCCCGACAGGGGCGGCACTGAAGCTTTCTTT.